The 24 T cell receptor beta chains below come from one sample, sequenced in a study of prognosis after radiotherapy for stage I lung cancer. From genomic DNA, TCR beta CDR3 was amplified by two-round multiplex PCR. Every TRBV and TRBJ gene had its own specific primer in first-round PCR. Via MiXCR, TCRdb re-called the multiplex PCR reads, giving one row per CDR3 protein. Of approximately 15,000 distinct CDR3 sequences in the sample, just under 45% were seen once. This specimen consisted of PBMCs, obtained before or after stereotactic body radiation therapy (not recorded which). The receptor set was obtained from a donor aged 50 or older with non-small cell lung cancer.

The chain carries TRBV7-9 and TRBJ1-3; 7 bases fit TRBD1. There are 15 residues in the CDR3. CDR1 and CDR2 from the germline V gene are SEHNR and FQNEAQ (reference sequence). V dropped 6 bases and J dropped 2; count of bases not matched to a gene: 7. Here the CDR3 reads CASRPQGRTGNTIYF. CDR3 nucleotides: TGTGCCAGCAGACCACAGGGGAGAACTGGAAACACCATATATTTT. Full variable domain (outside the CDR3, taken from reference TRBV7-9 and TRBJ1-3): DTGVSQNPRHKITKRGQNVTFRCDPISEHNRLYWYRQTLGQGPEFLTYFQNEAQLEKSRLLSDRFSAERPKGSFSTLEIQRTEQGDSAMYLCASRPQGRTGNTIYFGEGSWLTVV.

This clonotype is medium-sized within its sample. The J gene is TRBJ2-7, the V gene TRBV27; maybe TRBD1 (6 bases). This CDR3 contains 13 residues. V lost 8 bases to trimming and J lost 2 bases, with 13 bases between them. From germline, CDR1 is MNHEY and CDR2 SMNVEV (reference sequence). CDR3 in amino acids: CASGTQGTYEQYF. The CDR3 coding sequence is TGTGCCAGCGGGACGCAGGGGACCTACGAGCAGTACTTC.

The chain uses TRBV20-1 and TRBJ2-7, with 7 bases lining up with TRBD1. The CDR3 spans 15 residues. V was clipped by 4 bases and J by 1 base; unmatched bases: 10. In germline, CDR1 is DFQATT, CDR2 SNEGSKA (reference sequence). CDR3 amino acids: CSAILPWTGSYEQYF. DNA for the CDR3: TGCAGTGCTATACTCCCCTGGACAGGTTCCTACGAGCAGTACTTC.

The V and J genes are TRBV5-4 and TRBJ2-3; possibly TRBD2 for D (6 bases). Germline assignment: CDR1 SGHNT and CDR2 YYREEE (reference sequence). The V and J ends lost 5 bases and 1 base respectively, with 14 bases between them. This CDR3 is built from 15 residues. The CDR3 sequence: CASRSGTYRTDTQYF. In DNA form, the CDR3 reads TGTGCCAGCAGATCCGGGACTTACCGCACAGATACGCAGTATTTT.

The CDR3 nucleotides are TGTGCCAGCAGTTGGGACAGTTCGAATAATTCACCCCTCCACTTT. Translation: CASSWDSSNNSPLHF. This chain joins TRBV7-2 and TRBJ1-6; TRBD1 matches 7 bases. CDR3 size: 15 residues. Germline CDR1 SGHTA, CDR2 FQGNSA. V lost 6 bases and J lost 5; bases outside the gene matches: 7.

This clonotype came up many times. V is TRBV29-1 and J is TRBJ1-1; D remains ambiguous. CDR1 SQVTM and CDR2 ANQGSEA come from the germline V gene. Trimming cost V 4 bases and J 0 bases, with 9 bases left between them. The CDR3 is 13 amino acids. For the CDR3, the DNA is TGCAGCGTTGTTTCAGGCATGAACACTGAAGCTTTCTTT. Its translation is CSVVSGMNTEAFF. Supplemented by reference TRBV29-1 and TRBJ1-1, the full variable domain reads SAVISQKPSRDICQRGTSLTIQCQVDSQVTMMFWYRQQPGQSLTLIATANQGSEATYESGFVIDKFPISRPNLTFSTLTVSNMSPEDSSIYLCSVVSGMNTEAFFGQGTRLTVV.

A few counts support this clonotype. The chain joins TRBV5-6 to TRBJ2-5, with a tentative D call TRBD2 (7 bases). The CDR3 has 16 residues. Between the trimmed V and J ends, which lost 5 bases and 4 bases, there was a span of 21 bases. Germline V gives CDR1 SGHDT, CDR2 YYEEEE. The CDR3 reads CASRPSRGASRETQYF. The CDR3 DNA reads as TGTGCCAGCAGACCCAGTCGGGGGGCTTCTCGAGAGACCCAGTACTTC.

This clonotype occurred many times. This chain connects TRBV6-2 or TRBV6-3 to TRBJ2-1, with 13 nucleotides matching TRBD2. V dropped 5 bases and J dropped 4; count of bases not matched to a gene: 2. Per germline, CDR1 MNHEY and CDR2 SVGEGT. CDR3 size: 15 residues. CDR3 coding DNA: TGTGCCAGCAGTATACTAGCGGGAGGGTACAATGAGCAGTTCTTC. It is translated as CASSILAGGYNEQFF.

V is TRBV6-2 or TRBV6-3 and J is TRBJ1-1, with D possibly TRBD1 on 5 matching bases. This CDR3 comprises 12 residues. Trimming stripped 5 bases from V and 4 bases from J, with 8 bases between. Germline CDR1 is MNHEY and CDR2 is SVGEGT. CDR3 loop: CASSGGGTEAFF. DNA of the CDR3: TGTGCCAGCAGTGGGGGTGGCACTGAAGCTTTCTTT.

This clonotype was seen at least ten times. In DNA form, the CDR3 reads TGCGCCAGCAGCTTGTACTCTGGAAACACCATATATTTT. As protein: CASSLYSGNTIYF. The chain recombines TRBV5-1 with TRBJ1-3; D unresolved. Germline CDR1 and CDR2: SGHRS and YFSETQ. V lost 1 base and J lost 0, with 2 bases in between. The length of the CDR3 is 13 residues. The whole variable domain, filled in from reference TRBV5-1 and TRBJ1-3, reads KAGVTQTPRYLIKTRGQQVTLSCSPISGHRSVSWYQQTPGQGLQFLFEYFSETQRNKGNFPGRFSGRQFSNSRSEMNVSTLELGDSALYLCASSLYSGNTIYFGEGSWLTVV.

This clonotype occurred many times. CDR3 nucleotides: TGTGCTAGTGACCAGGGTTACAATCAGCCCCAGCATTTT. Its translation: CASDQGYNQPQHF. The V gene is TRBV12-5, the J gene TRBJ1-5; TRBD1 might be the D (5 bases). Trimming pared 7 bases from V and 3 bases from J, leaving 10 bases between. The germline gives CDR1 LGHNT, CDR2 FRNRAP. The CDR3 runs 13 residues.

Details on this clonotype: A far larger clone lies a single base away; this is likely a read error. This chain joins TRBV27 and TRBJ2-7; 9 bases match TRBD2. Looked up from germline, CDR1 is MNHEY and CDR2 is SMNVEV (reference sequence). This CDR3 region has 15 residues. CDR3 sequence: CSTMVGGRASYEQYF. The CDR3 DNA is TGTTCCACCATGGTCGGCGGGAGGGCGAGCTACGAGCAGTACTTC.

This clonotype came up once. The chain couples TRBV6-5 to TRBJ2-7; D is unclear. V shed 0 bases and J shed 3 bases, with 9 bases lying between them. The germline V gene encodes CDR1 MNHEY and CDR2 SVGAGI. The CDR3 loop spans 14 amino acids. The CDR3 loop reads CASSYSTQIYEQYF. Written as DNA, the CDR3 is TGTGCCAGCAGTTACTCGACTCAGATCTACGAGCAGTACTTC.

The genes are TRBV11-3 and TRBJ2-1; 9 nucleotides agree with TRBD1. The CDR3 length is 14 residues. Trimming cost V 5 bases and J 8 bases; bases outside gene matches: 7. Germline CDR1 and CDR2: SGHNT and YENEEA. The CDR3 here is CASSRPGQGYEQFF. The CDR3 nucleotides are TGTGCCAGCAGCCGCCCGGGACAGGGCTATGAGCAGTTCTTC.

The gene calls are TRBV2 and TRBJ2-2; no definite D call. The CDR3 sequence is 13 residues long. Trimming removed 9 bases from V and 9 bases from J, with 17 bases in between. Germline values: CDR1 SNHLY, CDR2 FYNNEI. CDR3 in DNA: TGTGCCAGTAGATTATCGGGTACCCGGGAGCTGTTTTTT. Protein product: CASRLSGTRELFF.

Remarks on this clonotype: A far larger clone is a single base away, which makes a read error likely. V and J are TRBV6-4 and TRBJ2-5; D is possibly TRBD1 or TRBD2 (5 bases each). The V end was cut by 7 bases, the J end by 7 bases, with 19 bases between. Germline V gene lookup returns CDR1 MRHNA and CDR2 SNTAGT. The CDR3 has 14 residues. The CDR3 region has the DNA TGTGCCAGCATTCCGGGGACCGCCTCGCTGACCCAGTACTTC. Translation gives CASIPGTASLTQYF.

This clonotype showed up just once. The chain recombines TRBV28 with TRBJ2-1, with D perhaps TRBD1 (6 bases). The germline V gene encodes CDR1 MDHEN and CDR2 SYDVKM. The CDR3 has 15 residues. V gave up 6 bases and J gave up 6 bases, with 18 bases separating them. This chain's CDR3 is CASRSPGQPINEQFF. CDR3 DNA sequence: TGTGCCAGCAGATCTCCGGGACAACCGATCAATGAGCAGTTCTTC.

The V call is TRBV19, the J call TRBJ1-2, with a weak D call TRBD1 (5 bases). CDR1 and CDR2 (germline): LNHDA, SQIVND (reference sequence). Trimming took off 10 bases at V and 3 bases at J, with 18 bases between the two ends. The CDR3 is made up of 14 amino acids. The DNA of the CDR3 is TGTGCCATTACAACAGGTGGACCTTACTATGGCTACACCTTC. This codes for CAITTGGPYYGYTF.

The J gene is TRBJ1-6, the V gene TRBV15, with D maybe TRBD1 (5 bases). The CDR3 extends over 14 amino acids. V lost 5 bases and J 7 bases, leaving 12 bases between the germline ends. Germline CDR1 LNHNV, CDR2 YYDKDF (reference sequence). CDR3 in DNA: TGTGCCACCAGCCCCGCCGGGGGAAATTCACCCCTCCACTTT. Its protein product is CATSPAGGNSPLHF.

In DNA, the CDR3 is TGTGCCAGCAGTGAGGGGGGGTGGCAGCCCCAGCATTTT. Translation gives CASSEGGWQPQHF. The gene calls are TRBV2 and TRBJ1-5; tentative D call: TRBD1 (5 bases). Germline CDR1 is SNHLY and CDR2 is FYNNEI. V lost 3 bases to trimming and J lost 7 bases, with 10 bases between them. CDR3 size: 13 residues. The complete variable domain, with remaining parts taken from reference TRBV2 and TRBJ1-5, reads EPEVTQTPSHQVTQMGQEVILRCVPISNHLYFYWYRQILGQKVEFLVSFYNNEISEKSEIFDDQFSVERPDGSNFTLKIRSTKLEDSAMYFCASSEGGWQPQHFGDGTRLSIL.

In its sample, this clonotype is medium-sized. The rearrangement joins TRBV6-1 to TRBJ1-3; no clear D gene. CDR1 is MNHNS and CDR2 is SASEGT in the germline V gene. The V end was cut by 7 bases, the J end by 0 bases, with 7 bases between. This CDR3 region has 13 residues. CDR3 sequence (DNA): TGTGCCAGCAAGGTTCCCTCTGGAAACACCATATATTTT. This encodes CASKVPSGNTIYF.

Details on this clonotype: A read error is likely, as this CDR3 ends without the conserved phenylalanine or tryptophan. The DNA is omitted, as the CDR3 cannot be located on it reliably, and the CDR3 follows TCRdb's listing. The gene calls are TRBV4-2 and TRBJ2-7. Inclusive of both ends, the CDR3 amounts to 14 amino acids. CDR1 LGHNA and CDR2 YNFKEQ come from the germline V gene. This CDR3 reads CASSQDLRSDEHYS.

This clonotype has ten or more counts. V usage is TRBV30 and J usage is TRBJ1-1, with 11 bases aligning to TRBD1. The length of the CDR3 is 14 residues. V shed 5 bases and J 5 bases; nucleotides not matched to a gene: 7. The germline gives CDR1 GTSNPN, CDR2 SVGIG (reference sequence). This chain's CDR3 is CAWFPGTGGTEAFF. The CDR3 bases are TGTGCCTGGTTCCCCGGGACAGGGGGAACTGAAGCTTTCTTT.

In the case of this clonotype: This could be a read error, since a much larger clone is one nucleotide away. The rearrangement links TRBV9 to TRBJ2-1, with a weak D call TRBD2 (5 bases). V lost 0 bases and J lost 4, with 17 bases in between. The CDR3 is made up of 17 amino acids. CDR1 SGDLS and CDR2 YYNGEE come from the germline V gene. CDR3 DNA: TGTGCCAGCAGCGTAGGGGTAAGTATAGGGAGATACAATGAGCAGTTCTTC. This codes for CASSVGVSIGRYNEQFF.